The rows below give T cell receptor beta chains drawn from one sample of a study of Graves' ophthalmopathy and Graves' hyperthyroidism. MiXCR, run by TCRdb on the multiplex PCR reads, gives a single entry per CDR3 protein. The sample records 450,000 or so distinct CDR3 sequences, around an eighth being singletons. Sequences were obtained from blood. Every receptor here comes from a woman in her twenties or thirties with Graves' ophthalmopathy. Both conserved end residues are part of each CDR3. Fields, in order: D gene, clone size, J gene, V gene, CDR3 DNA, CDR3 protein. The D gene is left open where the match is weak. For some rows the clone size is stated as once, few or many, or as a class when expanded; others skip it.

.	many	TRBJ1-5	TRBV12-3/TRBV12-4	TGTGCCAGCAGTAGAACCGCCCCGACCAAGTATAGCAATCAGCCCCAGCATTTT	CASSRTAPTKYSNQPQHF
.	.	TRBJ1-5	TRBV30	TGTGCCTGGAGTCTCCAGGGAGGGCAGCCCCAGCATTTT	CAWSLQGGQPQHF
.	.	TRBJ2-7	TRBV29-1	TGCAGCGGCAGTTCGGACAGCCACGAGCAGTACTTC	CSGSSDSHEQYF
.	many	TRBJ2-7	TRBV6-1	TGTGCCAGCAGTGTCAAGGGGGCCTACGAGCAGTACTTC	CASSVKGAYEQYF
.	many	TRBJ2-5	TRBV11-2	TGTGCCAGCAGCTTAGGTCTGTGGCGACAGGAGGGGCTGGAGACCCAGTACTTC	CASSLGLWRQEGLETQYF
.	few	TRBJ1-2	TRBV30	TGTGCCTGGAATCCCACGGGACTGGCGGATGGCTACACCTTC	CAWNPTGLADGYTF
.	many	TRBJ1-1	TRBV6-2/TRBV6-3	TGTGCCAGCAGTTACGGCGGGGGACTCTCACTGATGAACACTGAAGCTTTCTTT	CASSYGGGLSLMNTEAFF
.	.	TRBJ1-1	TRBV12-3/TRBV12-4	TGTGCCAGCAGGGGAAAAGGGGCGAACACTGAAGCTTTCTTT	CASRGKGANTEAFF
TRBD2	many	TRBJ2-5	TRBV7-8	TGTGCCAGCAGCGGGGACCTCGGGGGGTCCCAGTACTTC	CASSGDLGGSQYF
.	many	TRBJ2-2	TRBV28	TGTGCCAGCATCGAGGGGAGTAGGAACACCGGGGAGCTGTTTTTT	CASIEGSRNTGELFF
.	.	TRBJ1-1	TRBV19	TGTGCCAGTAGTATAGGCGGGGGCACTGAAGCTTTCTTT	CASSIGGGTEAFF
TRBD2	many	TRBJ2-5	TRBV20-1	TGCAGTGCTAGGCGGGGGACTACATACCGGGAGACCCAGTACTTC	CSARRGTTYRETQYF
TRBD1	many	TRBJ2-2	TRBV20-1	TGCAGTGCTAGATCACCTACAGGGGCCGGGGAGCTGTTTTTT	CSARSPTGAGELFF
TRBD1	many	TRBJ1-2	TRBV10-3	TGTGCCATCAGAACAGGGGAGGAACGCTATGGCTACACCTTC	CAIRTGEERYGYTF
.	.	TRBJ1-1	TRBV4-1	TGCGCCAGCAGCCAAACCGGCCCGGAGGGGGAAGCTTTCTTT	CASSQTGPEGEAFF
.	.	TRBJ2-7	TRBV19	TGTGCCAGCAGTATAGGAGGGGGCAGCCTCTACGAGCAGTACTTC	CASSIGGGSLYEQYF
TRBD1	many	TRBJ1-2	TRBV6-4	TGTGCCAGCAGTCGTCACTCCGGGACAGGGTCCGACTATGGCTACACCTTC	CASSRHSGTGSDYGYTF
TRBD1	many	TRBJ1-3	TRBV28	TGTGCCAGCGATGGACAGGGCTCTGGAAACACCATATATTTT	CASDGQGSGNTIYF
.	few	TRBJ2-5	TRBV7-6	TGTGCCAGCAGCTTAGAAAGGGATCAAGAGACCCAGTACTTC	CASSLERDQETQYF
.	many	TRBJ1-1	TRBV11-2	TGTGCCAGCAGCTTAGAACTGACAGAATTGAACACTGAAGCTTTCTTT	CASSLELTELNTEAFF
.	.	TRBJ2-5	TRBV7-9	TGTGCCAGCAGCTTAAGAGTGAGTCCCCACCAAGGGACCCAGTACTTC	CASSLRVSPHQGTQYF
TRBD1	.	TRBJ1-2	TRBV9	TGTGCCAGCAGCGTAGTATCCAGGGGGTCCGGCTACACCTTC	CASSVVSRGSGYTF
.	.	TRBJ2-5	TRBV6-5	.	CASSSWGQGARETRYF
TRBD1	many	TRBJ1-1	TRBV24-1	TGTGCCACCACGTCCCGGGACAGGGTAAGTGAAGCTTTCTTT	CATTSRDRVSEAFF
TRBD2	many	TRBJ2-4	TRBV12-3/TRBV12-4	TGTGCCAGCAGGTCGTTCGCTAGCGGCAAAAACATTCAGTACTTC	CASRSFASGKNIQYF
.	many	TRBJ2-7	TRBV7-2	TGTGCCAGCAGCCCAGTGGTAGGGGTCGACGAGCAGTACTTC	CASSPVVGVDEQYF
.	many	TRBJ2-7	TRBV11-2	TGTGCCAGCAGCTTTCGAGGGTTGGCTATCGAGCAGTACTTC	CASSFRGLAIEQYF
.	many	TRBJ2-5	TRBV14	TGTGCCAGCAGCACCCGCGACTGGTACCAAGAGACCCAGTACTTC	CASSTRDWYQETQYF
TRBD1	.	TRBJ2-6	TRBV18	TGTGCCAGCTCACCGTGGGACAGGGGGATTGGGGCCAACGTCCTGACTTTC	CASSPWDRGIGANVLTF
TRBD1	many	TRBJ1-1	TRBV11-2	TGTGCCAGCAGCCGCAGACAGGGAGGGGGCACTGAAGCTTTCTTT	CASSRRQGGGTEAFF
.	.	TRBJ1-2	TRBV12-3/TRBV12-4	TGTGCCAGCAGTCAAGGGACGGTCGGGTATGGCTACACCTTC	CASSQGTVGYGYTF